This TCR beta chain was observed in a study of early T cells in non-severe SARS-CoV-2 infection. Across the study: Unsorted whole-blood RNA was sequenced in bulk, leaving chains unpaired.

Separate cDNA molecules each had unique molecular identifiers attached to them. TCRdb re-analysed the 5' RACE reads in MiXCR, keeping a single row per CDR3 protein. The sample has 75,000 to 100,000 distinct CDR3 sequences, around 14% seen once. Overall study findings and caveats: Lookups in VDJdb leaned toward anti-spike CD8 responses and missed private and CD4 specificities.

The sample holds one count of this clonotype. Antigen unknown. CDR3 length equals 12 residues. V dropped 4 bases and J dropped 9 bases, with 13 bases sitting between them. The V gene's germline CDR1 is MDHEN and CDR2 SYDVKM. The rearrangement links TRBV28 to TRBJ2-7; the D gene is possibly TRBD2 (6 bases). Sequenced: whole blood. The origin of this receptor is an adult who was a healthcare worker with PCR-confirmed SARS-CoV-2 infection or an uninfected control (not recorded which). DNA for the CDR3: TGTGCCAGCAGTTCCGGGACTGCCGGGCAGTACTTC. Its translation is CASSSGTAGQYF.